What follows are 2 T cell receptor beta chains derived from one specimen sequenced in a study of T-cell memory formation after mild COVID-19. MiXCR, applied by TCRdb to the 5' RACE reads, yields one record per CDR3 protein. The sample has more than 300,000 distinct CDR3 sequences; more than 13% are singletons. The sequencing input was PBMCs or a T cell subset sorted from them (not recorded which). The receptor set was obtained from a man between 18 and 35 years old who had mild COVID-19 (a few samples of this study predate the infection). Cell type and time point are not known.

The J gene is TRBJ1-1, the V gene TRBV12-3 or TRBV12-4; possible D gene TRBD1, 6 bases. The V and J ends lost 6 bases and 6 bases respectively, with 20 bases between them. CDR3 length: 15 amino acids. In nucleotides, the CDR3 is TGTGCCAGCAGGTCTACAGGGAGTGGGGCCGCTGAAGCTTTCTTT. It is translated as CASRSTGSGAAEAFF.

This chain links TRBV7-3 with TRBJ1-1; maybe TRBD1 (5 bases). The germline gives CDR1 SGHTA, CDR2 FQGTGA. Between the trimmed V and J ends, which lost 5 bases and 0 bases, there was a span of 10 bases. The CDR3 totals 14 residues. CDR3 nucleotides: TGTGCCAGCAGCGCGGGACGTCTGAACACTGAAGCTTTCTTT. Its protein product is CASSAGRLNTEAFF.